Listed below are T cell receptor beta chains from one sample, sequenced in a study of PD-1 blockade in classical Hodgkin lymphoma. The protocol was immunoSEQ multiplex PCR, while the TCRdb copy is restricted to in-frame clones and leaves out a portion. In the table there are about 47,000 clones, roughly 80% of which are singletons. The sample here was peripheral blood mononuclear cells (PBMCs), taken before the fourth cycle of nivolumab. These receptors came from a human donor with classical Hodgkin lymphoma. The CDR3 runs from the conserved cysteine through the conserved F or W. The order of the fields is D gene, clone size, V gene, J gene, CDR3 protein, CDR3 DNA. A D gene is named only where the DNA matches it firmly. Some rows mark clone size as missing; the rest say once, few, many or name a class of expanded clone.

D gene: NA; clone size: NA; V gene: TRBV6-5; J gene: TRBJ1-2; CDR3 protein: CASSYSNLHGGYGYTF; CDR3 DNA: TGTGCCAGCAGTTACTCGAACCTACATGGGGGCTATGGCTACACCTTC
D gene: TRBD2; clone size: many; V gene: TRBV7-3; J gene: TRBJ2-3; CDR3 protein: CASGSGGDTQYF; CDR3 DNA: TGTGCCAGCGGTAGCGGGGGGGATACGCAGTATTTT
D gene: TRBD1; clone size: many; V gene: TRBV29-1; J gene: TRBJ2-7; CDR3 protein: CSVNGQGVTYEQYF; CDR3 DNA: TGCAGCGTCAACGGACAGGGGGTAACCTACGAGCAGTACTTC
D gene: TRBD1; clone size: NA; V gene: TRBV28; J gene: TRBJ1-4; CDR3 protein: CASSSPRTGEGEKLFF; CDR3 DNA: TGTGCCAGCAGTTCACCCCGGACAGGGGAGGGCGAAAAACTGTTTTTT
D gene: TRBD1; clone size: NA; V gene: TRBV7-8; J gene: TRBJ1-5; CDR3 protein: CASSPTVPGTGEQPQHF; CDR3 DNA: TGTGCCAGCAGCCCAACAGTCCCCGGGACAGGGGAACAGCCCCAGCATTTT
D gene: NA; clone size: NA; V gene: TRBV19; J gene: TRBJ1-1; CDR3 protein: CASSIEGNTEAFF; CDR3 DNA: TGTGCCAGTAGTATTGAGGGTAACACTGAAGCTTTCTTT
D gene: TRBD2; clone size: few; V gene: TRBV7-2; J gene: TRBJ2-1; CDR3 protein: CASSFKTSGGAYYNEQFF; CDR3 DNA: TGTGCCAGCAGCTTTAAGACTAGCGGGGGGGCCTATTACAATGAGCAGTTCTTC
D gene: NA; clone size: NA; V gene: TRBV11-3; J gene: TRBJ2-7; CDR3 protein: CASSLVRGTYEQYF; CDR3 DNA: TGTGCCAGCAGCTTAGTGCGGGGTACCTACGAGCAGTACTTC
D gene: NA; clone size: medium-sized; V gene: TRBV5-6; J gene: TRBJ2-1; CDR3 protein: CASSLGDRNEQFF; CDR3 DNA: TGTGCCAGCAGCTTGGGGGATCGGAATGAGCAGTTCTTC
D gene: NA; clone size: NA; V gene: TRBV7-3; J gene: TRBJ2-2; CDR3 protein: CASSYYANTGELFF; CDR3 DNA: TGTGCCAGCAGTTACTACGCCAACACCGGGGAGCTGTTTTTT
D gene: NA; clone size: few; V gene: TRBV9; J gene: TRBJ2-7; CDR3 protein: CASSVDGRGAVYEQYF; CDR3 DNA: TGTGCCAGCAGCGTAGATGGCAGGGGAGCAGTTTACGAGCAGTACTTC
D gene: TRBD1; clone size: NA; V gene: TRBV5-1; J gene: TRBJ1-2; CDR3 protein: CASSPGQESYGYTF; CDR3 DNA: TGCGCCAGCAGCCCCGGACAGGAGAGCTATGGCTACACCTTC
D gene: TRBD1; clone size: NA; V gene: TRBV10-3; J gene: TRBJ2-2; CDR3 protein: CAISPGQGASGELFF; CDR3 DNA: TGTGCCATCAGTCCGGGACAGGGGGCCTCCGGGGAGCTGTTTTTT
D gene: TRBD1; clone size: once; V gene: TRBV30; J gene: TRBJ2-5; CDR3 protein: CAWSPGTGGEAQYF; CDR3 DNA: TGTGCCTGGAGCCCCGGGACAGGGGGCGAGGCCCAGTACTTC
D gene: NA; clone size: NA; V gene: TRBV7-3; J gene: TRBJ2-3; CDR3 protein: CASSFSGYGPSDTQYF; CDR3 DNA: TGTGCCAGCAGCTTCTCGGGTTATGGCCCGTCAGATACGCAGTATTTT
D gene: NA; clone size: once; V gene: TRBV7-8; J gene: TRBJ2-3; CDR3 protein: CASSKQGNADTQYF; CDR3 DNA: TGTGCCAGCAGCAAACAGGGTAATGCAGATACGCAGTATTTT
D gene: NA; clone size: NA; V gene: TRBV4-1; J gene: TRBJ2-3; CDR3 protein: CASSVEVPTDTQYF; CDR3 DNA: TGCGCCAGCAGCGTAGAGGTCCCCACAGATACGCAGTATTTT
D gene: NA; clone size: NA; V gene: TRBV5-6; J gene: TRBJ2-7; CDR3 protein: CASSLTAGEQYF; CDR3 DNA: TGTGCCAGCAGCCTGACGGCAGGCGAGCAGTACTTC
D gene: NA; clone size: NA; V gene: TRBV9; J gene: TRBJ2-5; CDR3 protein: CASSVDGETQYF; CDR3 DNA: TGTGCCAGCAGCGTAGACGGGGAGACCCAGTACTTC
D gene: TRBD1; clone size: NA; V gene: TRBV9; J gene: TRBJ1-6; CDR3 protein: CASSVDQGGNSPLHF; CDR3 DNA: TGTGCCAGCAGCGTAGATCAGGGGGGTAATTCACCCCTCCACTTT
D gene: TRBD2; clone size: NA; V gene: TRBV27; J gene: TRBJ2-5; CDR3 protein: CASSLQSSGSSSSGRETQYF; CDR3 DNA: TGTGCCAGCAGTTTACAGTCTAGCGGGAGTTCTAGTTCCGGTCGAGAGACCCAGTACTTC
D gene: TRBD2; clone size: NA; V gene: TRBV9; J gene: TRBJ2-3; CDR3 protein: CASSVFGGATDTQYF; CDR3 DNA: TGTGCCAGCAGCGTCTTCGGGGGGGCGACAGATACGCAGTATTTT
D gene: NA; clone size: NA; V gene: TRBV10-3; J gene: TRBJ2-3; CDR3 protein: CATSDSSGFSTDTQYF; CDR3 DNA: TGTGCCACCAGTGACTCGTCGGGGTTTAGCACAGATACGCAGTATTTT
D gene: NA; clone size: NA; V gene: TRBV6-1; J gene: TRBJ1-2; CDR3 protein: CASSEFGIGGYTF; CDR3 DNA: TGTGCCAGCAGTGAATTCGGTATAGGCGGCTACACCTTC
D gene: TRBD1; clone size: NA; V gene: TRBV18; J gene: TRBJ2-7; CDR3 protein: CASSKGQEARVEYF; CDR3 DNA: TGTGCCAGCTCAAAGGGACAGGAGGCCCGAGTCGAGTACTTC
D gene: TRBD1; clone size: NA; V gene: TRBV9; J gene: TRBJ1-2; CDR3 protein: CASSVATDPGQKTGGYTF; CDR3 DNA: TGTGCCAGCAGCGTAGCTACCGATCCGGGACAGAAAACCGGGGGCTACACCTTC
D gene: NA; clone size: NA; V gene: TRBV28; J gene: TRBJ2-5; CDR3 protein: CASSSEIRGETQYF; CDR3 DNA: TGTGCCAGCAGTTCCGAAATCAGGGGTGAGACCCAGTACTTC
D gene: NA; clone size: NA; V gene: TRBV6-9; J gene: TRBJ2-1; CDR3 protein: CASSYSEEDTYNEQFF; CDR3 DNA: TGTGCCAGCAGTTACTCAGAGGAGGACACCTACAATGAGCAGTTCTTC
D gene: NA; clone size: NA; V gene: TRBV5-6; J gene: TRBJ1-1; CDR3 protein: CASSLVGLVNTEAFF; CDR3 DNA: TGTGCCAGCAGCTTGGTCGGGCTCGTGAACACTGAAGCTTTCTTT
D gene: NA; clone size: NA; V gene: TRBV20-1; J gene: TRBJ2-7; CDR3 protein: CSATTTDEQYF; CDR3 DNA: TGCAGTGCTACCACAACGGACGAGCAGTACTTC
D gene: TRBD1; clone size: NA; V gene: TRBV19; J gene: TRBJ2-7; CDR3 protein: CASSTPGTGYYEQYF; CDR3 DNA: TGTGCCAGTAGTACCCCCGGGACAGGGTACTACGAGCAGTACTTC
D gene: NA; clone size: NA; V gene: TRBV5-4; J gene: TRBJ2-2; CDR3 protein: CASSLDRYTGELFF; CDR3 DNA: TGTGCCAGCAGCTTGGACCGTTACACCGGGGAGCTGTTTTTT
D gene: NA; clone size: NA; V gene: TRBV18; J gene: TRBJ1-3; CDR3 protein: CASSPSMAEAGNTIYF; CDR3 DNA: TGTGCCAGCTCACCATCGATGGCAGAAGCTGGAAACACCATATATTTT
D gene: NA; clone size: few; V gene: TRBV28; J gene: TRBJ2-5; CDR3 protein: CASSLGRGGPSQETQYF; CDR3 DNA: TGTGCCAGCAGTTTAGGTCGCGGGGGCCCCAGCCAAGAGACCCAGTACTTC